These 20 T cell receptor beta chains were sequenced from one sample in a study of a mutant IDH1 vaccine in newly diagnosed glioma. These receptors are not linked to any known antigen. The table came from immunoSEQ multiplex PCR; TCRdb's copy has only in-frame clones and leaves some out. The sample comprises about 81,000 clones, approximately 85% of which are singletons, and roughly 2% rests with the top ten. Stated time point: week 23, last vaccination. Alongside topical imiquimod, each dose of vaccine comprised 300 ug of mutant IDH1 20-mer peptide. This specimen was PBMCs, taken from a glioma patient whose treatment included an IDH1 peptide vaccine. The receptors here all came from a man younger than 40 with glioma. Some clones in this sample may be carry-over from other donors' samples.

V usage is TRBV19 and J usage is TRBJ1-1, with D maybe TRBD1 (5 bases). The length of the CDR3 is 14 residues. Trimming left V 1 base short and J 4 bases short, with 10 bases between. CDR1 and CDR2 (germline): LNHDA, SQIVND (reference sequence). The CDR3 here is CASSIAEGSTEAFF. Here the CDR3 DNA reads TGTGCCAGTAGTATAGCGGAGGGGAGCACTGAAGCTTTCTTT.

The V call is TRBV7-3, the J call TRBJ2-1; 7 bases map to TRBD2. Unmatched junction bases numbered 7, after V lost 5 bases and J lost 0 bases. The CDR3 has 16 amino acids. Germline CDR1 reads SGHTA; CDR2 reads FQGTGA. CDR3 DNA sequence: TGTGCCAGCAGCCCCCGAGCGGGGAGCTCCTACAATGAGCAGTTCTTC. This encodes CASSPRAGSSYNEQFF.

This rearrangement joins TRBV23-1 to TRBJ2-4; no definite D call. TRBV23-1 is an ORF, with its function uncertain. CDR3 length: 16 amino acids. The V end was cut by 8 bases, the J end by 2 bases, with 19 bases between. The CDR3 here is CASSRSLDPSKNIQYF. CDR3 nucleotides: TGCGCCAGCTCCCGTAGTTTGGACCCTTCCAAAAACATTCAGTACTTC.

The chain combines TRBV9 with TRBJ2-5, with a weak D call TRBD1 (6 bases). The CDR3 covers 13 residues. V dropped 2 bases and J dropped 8 bases, with 13 bases sitting between them. Looked up from germline, CDR1 is SGDLS and CDR2 is YYNGEE. CDR3 coding DNA: TGTGCCAGCAGCGTCTGGGACACCGGAACCCAGTACTTC. This gives the protein CASSVWDTGTQYF.

The chain joins TRBV4-3 to TRBJ1-5, with D hard to call. The CDR3 totals 17 residues. CDR1 LGHNA and CDR2 YSLEER come from the germline V gene. Trimming left V 0 bases short and J 0 bases short, with 12 bases between. CDR3 coding DNA: TGCGCCAGCAGCCAAGATTTGGGAATTTATAGCAATCAGCCCCAGCATTTT. As protein: CASSQDLGIYSNQPQHF.

The V gene is TRBV2, the J gene TRBJ2-1; D ambiguous. V was trimmed by 1 base and J by 7 bases, leaving 14 bases between them. The CDR3 runs to 15 residues. Germline V gives CDR1 SNHLY, CDR2 FYNNEI. In DNA, the CDR3 is TGTGCCAGCAGTGAAGGCCTGTCCGGCGGAAATGAGCAGTTCTTC. This codes for CASSEGLSGGNEQFF. Full variable domain (rest looked up from reference TRBV2 and TRBJ2-1): EPEVTQTPSHQVTQMGQEVILRCVPISNHLYFYWYRQILGQKVEFLVSFYNNEISEKSEIFDDQFSVERPDGSNFTLKIRSTKLEDSAMYFCASSEGLSGGNEQFFGPGTRLTVL.

This chain links TRBV28 with TRBJ2-7, with D perhaps TRBD1 (6 bases). This CDR3 has 20 amino acids. Germline assignment: CDR1 MDHEN and CDR2 SYDVKM. V lost 5 bases and J lost 1, with 30 bases in between. The CDR3 nucleotides are TGTGCCAGCAGTGTAAAAATCGGGACAAGAAACGAACAATTTTCCTACGAGCAGTACTTC. This translates into CASSVKIGTRNEQFSYEQYF.

The rearrangement links TRBV7-9 to TRBJ1-4; 9 nucleotides match TRBD1. CDR1 and CDR2 from the germline V gene are SEHNR and FQNEAQ (reference sequence). The V gene end was trimmed by 4 bases and the J gene end by 7 bases; junction bases not matched to a gene: 7. This CDR3 spans 15 amino acids. CDR3 protein: CASSSDRGRSEKLFF. DNA for the CDR3: TGTGCCAGCAGCTCGGACAGGGGTAGGAGTGAAAAACTGTTTTTT.

The rearrangement joins TRBV5-1 to TRBJ1-3; 8 bases match TRBD1. Germline assignment: CDR1 SGHRS and CDR2 YFSETQ. V gave up 4 bases and J gave up 0 bases; unmatched junction bases: 9. The CDR3 is 17 residues long. CDR3 in DNA: TGCGCCAGCAGCCCCCGGGACAGGCCCAGCTCTGGAAACACCATATATTTT. Translating gives CASSPRDRPSSGNTIYF.

The chain couples TRBV7-9 to TRBJ1-6; tentative D call: TRBD1 (6 bases). In germline, CDR1 is SEHNR, CDR2 FQNEAQ (reference sequence). V was clipped by 2 bases and J by 10 bases, with 12 bases between them. The CDR3 is 14 amino acids. For the CDR3, the DNA is TGTGCCAGCAGCTTAATTTCAGGGGCCTCACCCCTCCACTTT. Translated: CASSLISGASPLHF.

This clone was observed a handful of times. The rearrangement links TRBV5-1 to TRBJ1-2, with TRBD1 identical over 7 bases. V lost 1 base and J lost 5; bases outside the gene matches: 5. The CDR3 consists of 14 residues. Germline values: CDR1 SGHRS, CDR2 YFSETQ. The chain's CDR3 is CASSLTGQLYGYTF. CDR3 in DNA: TGCGCCAGCAGCTTGACGGGACAGCTATATGGCTACACCTTC.

The chain carries TRBV28 and TRBJ2-5, with TRBD2 as a possible D gene (6 bases). Germline lookup yields CDR1 MDHEN and CDR2 SYDVKM. The V and J ends lost 3 bases and 3 bases respectively, with 14 bases between them. The CDR3 contains 15 residues. CDR3 coding DNA: TGTGCCAGCAGTTTGGGTAGCGGAGGCGAAGAGACCCAGTACTTC. The encoded protein is CASSLGSGGEETQYF.

The chain employs TRBV5-1 and TRBJ1-1; perhaps TRBD1 as D (5 bases). Germline-derived CDR1 and CDR2 are SGHRS and YFSETQ. The CDR3 is made up of 14 amino acids. V dropped 0 bases and J dropped 4 bases, with 10 bases sitting between them. CDR3 region: CASSLGGVVTEAFF. The DNA for the CDR3 is TGCGCCAGCAGCTTGGGGGGCGTGGTCACTGAAGCTTTCTTT.

The V call is TRBV7-6, the J call TRBJ1-1; 11 nucleotides match TRBD1. J gave up 10 bases and V 4 bases, and 5 bases lay outside the gene matches. Germline V gene data show CDR1 as SGHVS and CDR2 as FNYEAQ. The length of the CDR3 is 13 residues. CDR3 region: CASSSDRGRGAFF. In nucleotides, the CDR3 is TGTGCCAGCAGCTCGGACAGGGGGCGAGGAGCTTTCTTT.

This chain links TRBV15 with TRBJ1-2; maybe TRBD1 (6 bases). The CDR3 covers 17 residues. Germline values: CDR1 LNHNV, CDR2 YYDKDF (reference sequence). V was trimmed by 1 base and J by 3 bases, leaving 18 bases between them. This chain's CDR3 is CATSRVASGDTDYGYTF. The CDR3 DNA sequence: TGTGCCACCAGCAGAGTCGCGTCTGGGGACACGGACTATGGCTACACCTTC. Drawing the rest from reference TRBV15 and TRBJ1-2, the complete variable domain is DAMVIQNPRYQVTQFGKPVTLSCSQTLNHNVMYWYQQKSSQAPKLLFHYYDKDFNNEADTPDNFQSRRPNTSFCFLDIRSPGLGDTAMYLCATSRVASGDTDYGYTFGSGTRLTVV.

The J gene is TRBJ2-3, the V gene TRBV5-8; 11 bases agree with TRBD1. The CDR3 totals 17 residues. The V gene's germline CDR1 is SGHTS and CDR2 YDEGEE. J lost 2 bases, V lost 2 bases, and 7 bases had no gene match. The CDR3 DNA sequence: TGTGCCAGCAGCTTCTCCGGGACAGGGGGTCCCACAGATACGCAGTATTTT. This gives the protein CASSFSGTGGPTDTQYF.

The rearrangement links TRBV19 to TRBJ2-3; D tentatively reads TRBD1 or TRBD2 (5 bases each). Trimming left V 1 base short and J 1 base short, with 6 bases between. The CDR3 contains 14 residues. Germline V gene lookup returns CDR1 LNHDA and CDR2 SQIVND (reference sequence). CDR3 in amino acids: CASSIGDRTDTQYF. CDR3 nucleotides: TGTGCCAGTAGTATAGGGGACCGCACAGATACGCAGTATTTT.

This clone turned up a few times. The rearrangement joins TRBV18 to TRBJ1-5; D unresolved. Germline-derived CDR1 and CDR2 are KGHSH and LQKENI. V lost 1 base to trimming and J lost 3 bases, with 13 bases between them. CDR3 length: 16 residues. In DNA, the CDR3 is TGTGCCAGCTCACCACAGCACAGCGAGACCAATCAGCCCCAGCATTTT. Translating it yields CASSPQHSETNQPQHF.

The CDR3 nucleotides read TGTGCCAGCAGTGATTCGGGGGAAACGACCTACGAGCAGTACTTC. Translation gives CASSDSGETTYEQYF. The chain couples TRBV6-1 to TRBJ2-7; D possibly corresponds to TRBD2 (6 bases). The V end lost 3 bases, the J end lost 2 bases, and 14 bases lay between the germline ends. This CDR3 comprises 15 residues. Germline values: CDR1 MNHNS, CDR2 SASEGT.

This clone came up many times. The chain joins TRBV4-1 to TRBJ1-4; 9 bases line up with TRBD1. The CDR3 totals 14 residues. Germline assignment: CDR1 MGHRA and CDR2 YSYEKL. Germline trimming cut 4 bases from V and 8 bases from J; bases unmatched to any gene: 5. CDR3 protein: CASSRTGAGEKLFF. DNA for the CDR3: TGCGCCAGCAGCCGGACAGGGGCGGGGGAAAAACTGTTTTTT.